The next 21 T cell receptor beta chains were all read from a single sample in a study of shared clonotypes between healthy human individuals (TCRdb year 2020). Library generation was performed with the immunoSEQ multiplex PCR assay. Imported from immuneACCESS, the table was reduced by TCRdb to in-frame sequences with V and J called. These copies leave out some clones; in studies compared against another copy, an unresolved V gene accounts for under half, and the cause of the remainder is not known. This sample gives over 1.5 million clones in total; around 98% of them show up just once. The ten largest clones add up to 0.4% to 0.55% of the sample. The sequencing sample was made of naive CD4+ T cells sorted from blood. Reading the label with the study, this specimen's cell subset or site is: CD45RA+ positively selected. Receptors originate from a man under 40 in good health.

J is TRBJ2-3 and V is TRBV28; perhaps TRBD2 as D (6 bases). V was clipped by 6 bases and J by 3 bases, with 10 bases between them. Germline CDR1 MDHEN, CDR2 SYDVKM. The CDR3 length is 13 residues. CDR3: CASSGSPTDTQYF. The CDR3 DNA follows: TGTGCCAGCAGCGGGAGCCCAACAGATACGCAGTATTTT.

The chain combines TRBV19 with TRBJ1-5; 7 bases fit TRBD1. V shed 3 bases and J 6 bases; nucleotides not matched to a gene: 2. Germline V gene sequence: CDR1 LNHDA, CDR2 SQIVND (reference sequence). This CDR3 has 13 amino acids. DNA of the CDR3: TGTGCCAGTAGTATGACAGGGATTCAGCCCCAGCATTTT. As protein: CASSMTGIQPQHF.

The chain recombines TRBV5-1 with TRBJ2-1, with D perhaps matching TRBD1 (6 bases). The CDR3 loop spans 15 amino acids. CDR1 and CDR2 (germline): SGHRS, YFSETQ. V lost 4 bases, J lost 0 bases, and 11 bases lay in between. CDR3 sequence reads: CASSEQGSSYNEQFF. In DNA form, the CDR3 reads TGCGCCAGCAGCGAACAGGGAAGCTCCTACAATGAGCAGTTCTTC.

This chain connects TRBV4-3 to TRBJ2-2, with D unresolved. From germline, CDR1 is LGHNA and CDR2 YSLEER. The V end was cut by 0 bases, the J end by 1 base, with 9 bases between. The CDR3 length is 16 residues. CDR3 protein: CASSQDTPENTGELFF. CDR3 DNA sequence: TGCGCCAGCAGCCAAGATACGCCAGAGAACACCGGGGAGCTGTTTTTT.

This rearrangement joins TRBV10-3 to TRBJ2-5; 11 bases fit TRBD1. The V gene end was trimmed by 7 bases and the J gene end by 5 bases; junction bases not matched to a gene: 6. There are 14 residues in the CDR3. Germline V gene sequence: CDR1 ENHRY, CDR2 SYGVKD. The CDR3 sequence is CAITAGTGGETQYF. CDR3 DNA: TGTGCCATCACGGCGGGGACAGGGGGGGAGACCCAGTACTTC.

The V and J genes are TRBV18 and TRBJ1-2; D is perhaps TRBD1 (5 bases). Germline V CDR1 and CDR2: KGHSH, LQKENI. With 3 bases removed from V and 8 bases from J, the gap between germline ends came to 10 bases. The CDR3 sequence is 12 residues long. CDR3 DNA: TGTGCCAGCTCACCGGGGGGGAAAGGCTACACCTTC. Its protein is CASSPGGKGYTF. Full variable domain (rest looked up from reference TRBV18 and TRBJ1-2): NAGVMQNPRHLVRRRGQEARLRCSPMKGHSHVYWYRQLPEEGLKFMVYLQKENIIDESGMPKERFSAEFPKEGPSILRIQQVVRGDSAAYFCASSPGGKGYTFGSGTRLTVV.

This chain links TRBV11-3 with TRBJ1-1; a weak D match, TRBD1 (5 bases). Germline CDR1 and CDR2: SGHNT and YENEEA. Trimming cost V 2 bases and J 4 bases, with 8 bases left between them. The CDR3 spans 13 residues. DNA of the CDR3: TGTGCCAGCAGCTTACAGGGTGGCACTGAAGCTTTCTTT. Protein: CASSLQGGTEAFF.

This chain uses TRBV9 with TRBJ2-5, with D unresolved. The CDR3 length is 15 residues. Per germline, CDR1 SGDLS and CDR2 YYNGEE. V lost 3 bases and J lost 0, with 12 bases in between. The CDR3 loop is CASSATAAYQETQYF. CDR3 in DNA: TGTGCCAGCAGCGCCACTGCGGCGTACCAAGAGACCCAGTACTTC.

The chain joins TRBV30 to TRBJ2-7, with D maybe TRBD2 (5 bases). CDR3 length: 12 amino acids. The V end lost 3 bases, the J end lost 6 bases, and 12 bases lay between the germline ends. CDR1 GTSNPN and CDR2 SVGIG come from the germline V gene (reference sequence). The CDR3 loop reads CAWRAPRGEQYF. CDR3 sequence (DNA): TGTGCCTGGAGGGCCCCCCGGGGCGAGCAGTACTTC.

The chain employs TRBV5-5 and TRBJ1-1; no definite D call. Trimming removed 2 bases at V and 1 base at J, with 9 bases between. The CDR3 extends over 14 amino acids. Germline V gene sequence: CDR1 SGHKS, CDR2 YYEKEE (reference sequence). CDR3 sequence (DNA): TGTGCCAGCAGCTTTATAACCCAGAACACTGAAGCTTTCTTT. It yields the protein CASSFITQNTEAFF.

The V and J genes are TRBV10-3 and TRBJ2-7; possible D gene TRBD2, 5 bases. Germline CDR1 is ENHRY and CDR2 is SYGVKD. The CDR3 covers 15 residues. Trimming removed 5 bases from V and 2 bases from J, with 16 bases in between. Here the CDR3 reads CAISRGTGRAYEQYF. The CDR3 DNA follows: TGTGCCATCAGTCGGGGTACGGGGAGAGCCTACGAGCAGTACTTC.

This chain links TRBV19 with TRBJ1-5; 7 nucleotides agree with TRBD1. The germline gives CDR1 LNHDA, CDR2 SQIVND (reference sequence). This CDR3 spans 16 amino acids. Trimming cost V 11 bases and J 0 bases; bases outside gene matches: 13. CDR3 sequence (DNA): TGTGCCGGCCTCTTTGGACAGGTCTCTAGCAATCAGCCCCAGCATTTT. Amino acid sequence: CAGLFGQVSSNQPQHF.

The V call is TRBV6-1, the J call TRBJ1-5; D not certain. The ends were cut back, 6 bases at V and 1 base at J, with 10 bases in the middle. CDR3 length: 14 amino acids. The germline V gene has CDR1 MNHNS and CDR2 SASEGT. Written as DNA, the CDR3 is TGTGCCAGCAGAACAGAGACGAGCAATCAGCCCCAGCATTTT. Its translation: CASRTETSNQPQHF.

This clone came up once. V gene TRBV28 combines with J gene TRBJ2-2, with 7 positions matching TRBD2. This CDR3 region has 15 residues. Per the germline V gene, CDR1 is MDHEN and CDR2 is SYDVKM. V was clipped by 3 bases and J by 7 bases; unmatched bases: 8. The DNA for the CDR3 is TGTGCCAGCAGTTTCGGACTAGGGTTCTTCGGGGAGCTGTTTTTT. This sequence encodes CASSFGLGFFGELFF.

The rearrangement joins TRBV9 to TRBJ2-3; no clear D gene. This CDR3 is built from 16 residues. Trimming cost V 0 bases and J 0 bases, with 11 bases left between them. Germline V gives CDR1 SGDLS, CDR2 YYNGEE. As DNA, the CDR3 is TGTGCCAGCAGCGTAGGAACCTCCACCAGCACAGATACGCAGTATTTT. It codes for CASSVGTSTSTDTQYF.

A note on this clone: Other DNA sequences of this sample code for an identical CDR3. CDR3 nucleotide sequence: TGTGCCAGCTCACCAGCGGGGGGCCGTGGGAATGAGCAGTTCTTC. It translates to CASSPAGGRGNEQFF. The chain is built from TRBV18 and TRBJ2-1; TRBD2 aligns across 8 bases. The CDR3 has 15 residues. CDR1 and CDR2 (germline): KGHSH, LQKENI. J lost 7 bases, V lost 2 bases, and 7 bases had no gene match.

This rearrangement joins TRBV11-2 to TRBJ2-1; 9 bases align to TRBD2. This CDR3 has 14 amino acids. Germline-derived CDR1 and CDR2 are SGHAT and FQNNGV. Germline trimming cut 5 bases from V and 8 bases from J; bases unmatched to any gene: 7. The CDR3 here is CASSRLGLADEQFF. CDR3 coding DNA: TGTGCCAGCAGCCGCCTGGGACTAGCCGATGAGCAGTTCTTC.

The chain combines TRBV5-1 with TRBJ2-7; D unclear. The CDR3 has 15 residues. Trimming left V 0 bases short and J 1 base short, with 11 bases between. Germline V gene data show CDR1 as SGHRS and CDR2 as YFSETQ. The CDR3: CASSLAGSHSYEQYF. The DNA for the CDR3 is TGCGCCAGCAGCTTGGCCGGTTCTCATTCCTACGAGCAGTACTTC.

The chain uses TRBV19 and TRBJ1-2; 7 bases fit TRBD1. Germline V gives CDR1 LNHDA, CDR2 SQIVND (reference sequence). This CDR3 region has 15 residues. The junction had 8 bases not matched to a gene; V was cut back by 5 bases and J by 2 bases. The DNA of the CDR3 is TGTGCCAGTAGTCCGGGGACAGTCGAAAACTATGGCTACACCTTC. Translation gives CASSPGTVENYGYTF.

The J gene is TRBJ1-4, the V gene TRBV6-1; D uncertain. V was cut by 0 bases and J by 11 bases, with 16 bases left in between. CDR3 length: 15 residues. The germline V gene encodes CDR1 MNHNS and CDR2 SASEGT. The chain's CDR3 is CASSEAGGLSGKLFF. The CDR3 DNA follows: TGTGCCAGCAGTGAAGCGGGAGGGCTTTCGGGGAAACTGTTTTTT.

The chain has TRBV15 and TRBJ2-7; the match to TRBD2 covers 10 bases. Germline V gene data show CDR1 as LNHNV and CDR2 as YYDKDF (reference sequence). V was clipped by 0 bases and J by 5 bases; unmatched bases: 10. The CDR3 covers 17 residues. The chain's CDR3 is CATSRDWLAGVQDEQYF. CDR3 coding DNA: TGTGCCACCAGCAGAGATTGGCTAGCGGGAGTTCAAGACGAGCAGTACTTC.